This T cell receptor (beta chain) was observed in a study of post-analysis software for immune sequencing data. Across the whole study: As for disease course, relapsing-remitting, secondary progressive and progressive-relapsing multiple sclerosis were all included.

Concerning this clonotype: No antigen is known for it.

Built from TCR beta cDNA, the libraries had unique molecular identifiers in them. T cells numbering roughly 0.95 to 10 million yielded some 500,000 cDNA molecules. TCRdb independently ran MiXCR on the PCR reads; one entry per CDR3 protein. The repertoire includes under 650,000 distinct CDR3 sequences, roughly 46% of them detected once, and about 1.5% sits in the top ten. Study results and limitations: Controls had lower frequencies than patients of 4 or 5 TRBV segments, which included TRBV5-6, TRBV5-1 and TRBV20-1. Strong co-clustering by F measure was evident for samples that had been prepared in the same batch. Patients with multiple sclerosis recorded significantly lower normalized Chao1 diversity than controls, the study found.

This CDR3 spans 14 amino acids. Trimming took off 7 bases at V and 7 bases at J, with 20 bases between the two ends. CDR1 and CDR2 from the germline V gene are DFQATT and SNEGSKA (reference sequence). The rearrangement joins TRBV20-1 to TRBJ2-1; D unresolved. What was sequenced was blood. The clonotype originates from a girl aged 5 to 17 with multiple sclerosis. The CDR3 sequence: CSVRGTLLGNEQFF. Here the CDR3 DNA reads TGCAGTGTCAGAGGTACTCTATTAGGGAATGAGCAGTTCTTC.